The 14 T cell receptor beta chains listed next were all sequenced from one sample in a study of immune characterization of retroperitoneal liposarcoma. TCRdb reprocessed the PCR reads with MiXCR, giving one entry per CDR3 protein. The sample includes 800 to 1,000 distinct CDR3 sequences, about 30% seen only once; the top ten take roughly a fifth. Sequenced: tumor tissue. The receptors stem from a male donor with retroperitoneal liposarcoma.

The rearrangement joins TRBV7-2 to TRBJ1-4; the D gene is possibly TRBD1 (5 bases). Trimming took off 2 bases at V and 8 bases at J, with 12 bases between the two ends. CDR1 SGHTA and CDR2 FQGNSA come from the germline V gene. This CDR3 has 14 amino acids. CDR3 in DNA: TGTGCCAGCAGCTTAAACCAGGGCTCGGAAAAACTGTTTTTT. This translates into CASSLNQGSEKLFF.

In this sample, this clonotype turned up a few times. The rearrangement links TRBV7-2 to TRBJ2-5; D gene unclear. The end of the DNA is better explained by TRBJ2-1, so the J call may be wrong. Germline-derived CDR1 and CDR2 are SGHTA and FQGNSA. This CDR3 is built from 14 residues. CDR3 sequence: CASSPMGQNYEQFF. CDR3 sequence (DNA): TGTGCCAGCAGCCCGATGGGTCAAAACTACGAGCAGTTCTTC.

CDR3 in DNA: TGTGCCAGCAGTTTACCACTATCACAGGGGGCCTCCTACGAGCAGTACTTC. As protein: CASSLPLSQGASYEQYF. V and J are TRBV28 and TRBJ2-7, with 9 bases fitting TRBD1. Trimming took 2 bases from V and 0 from J; bases not matched to a gene: 8. The germline CDR1 and CDR2 sequences are MDHEN and SYDVKM. This CDR3 contains 17 residues.

The CDR3 sequence: CASSEPPGTSGSDTQYF. The CDR3 nucleotides read TGTGCCAGCAGTGAGCCCCCGGGGACTAGCGGGAGCGATACGCAGTATTTT. The rearrangement links TRBV6-1 to TRBJ2-3; TRBD2 matches at 14 bases. V dropped 3 bases and J dropped 6; count of bases not matched to a gene: 8. The CDR3 covers 17 residues. Germline V CDR1 and CDR2: MNHNS, SASEGT.

Within the sample, this clonotype is large (0.1 to 1%). This rearrangement joins TRBV6-5 to TRBJ2-5; D is possibly TRBD1 (6 bases). The V gene's germline CDR1 is MNHEY and CDR2 SVGAGI. Trimming removed 2 bases from V and 5 bases from J, with 9 bases in between. The CDR3 is made up of 13 amino acids. The DNA of the CDR3 is TGTGCCAGCAGTTACGGGGGCTGGGAGACCCAGTACTTC. Translated: CASSYGGWETQYF.

Note on this clonotype: Given the absence of the conserved phenylalanine or tryptophan at the CDR3 end, a read error is likely. The rearrangement joins TRBV7-6 to TRBJ2-1; D gene ambiguous. The J call may be faulty, since TRBJ2-5 better matches the DNA end. Germline assignment: CDR1 SGHVS and CDR2 FNYEAQ. The CDR3 contains 11 residues. In nucleotides, the CDR3 is TGTGCCAGCAGCCCGCGGGAGACCCAGTACTGC. Protein sequence: CASSPRETQYC.

In this sample, this clonotype turned up once. The chain combines TRBV6-1 with TRBJ2-4; D possibly corresponds to TRBD2 (5 bases). Matching the DNA end better, TRBJ2-7 makes the J call doubtful. Germline V gene sequence: CDR1 MNHNS, CDR2 SASEGT. CDR3 size: 16 residues. The CDR3: CASKTLTYSGEYEQYF. In DNA form, the CDR3 reads TGTGCCAGCAAGACCTTGACCTACAGCGGCGAATACGAGCAGTACTTC.

This clonotype is deemed medium-sized. The genes are TRBV11-3 and TRBJ2-1, with D tentatively TRBD1 (5 bases). The end of the DNA is better explained by TRBJ2-7, so the J call may be wrong. The CDR3 spans 13 residues. CDR1 SGHNT and CDR2 YENEEA come from the germline V gene. CDR3 residues: CASSSGHRYEQYF. The DNA of the CDR3 is TGTGCCAGCAGCTCTGGACACCGCTACGAGCAGTACTTC.

V and J are TRBV6-5 and TRBJ2-1, with D perhaps matching TRBD1 (6 bases). The CDR3 length is 15 residues. The germline V gene has CDR1 MNHEY and CDR2 SVGAGI. Between the trimmed V and J ends, which lost 6 bases and 7 bases, there was a span of 19 bases. The CDR3 DNA reads TGTGCCAGCAGGGTGGACAGATCTGTTTCAAATGAGCAGTTCTTC. Translation gives CASRVDRSVSNEQFF.

By share, this clonotype counts as large. The chain recombines TRBV6-1 with TRBJ2-1, with TRBD2 identical over 10 bases. Germline CDR1 and CDR2: MNHNS and SASEGT. V lost 4 bases, J lost 0 bases, and 9 bases stayed unmatched. This CDR3 comprises 18 residues. The chain's CDR3 is CASSAASGGLSSYNEQFF. Written as DNA, the CDR3 is TGTGCCAGCAGTGCGGCTAGCGGGGGTCTTAGCTCCTACAATGAGCAGTTCTTC.

In its sample, this clonotype ranks as large. The genes are TRBV6-5 and TRBJ2-1; perhaps TRBD1 as D (6 bases). Per the germline V gene, CDR1 is MNHEY and CDR2 is SVGAGI. V lost 0 bases and J 4 bases, leaving 10 bases between the germline ends. The CDR3 loop spans 15 amino acids. This chain's CDR3 is CASSYSTGKYNEQFF. The CDR3 coding sequence is TGTGCCAGCAGTTACTCTACAGGGAAATACAATGAGCAGTTCTTC.

V gene TRBV6-1 combines with J gene TRBJ2-4; 7 bases are a match to TRBD2. The J call is doubtful: the DNA matches TRBJ2-7 better. Germline loops: CDR1 MNHNS, CDR2 SASEGT. The CDR3 has 14 residues. CDR3 amino acids: CASTETSYPYEQYF. The CDR3 DNA reads TGTGCCAGCACCGAGACTAGCTACCCCTACGAGCAGTACTTC.

This clonotype ranks as medium-sized (0.01 to 0.1%). CDR3 in amino acids: CASSRDTEAFF. CDR3 nucleotide sequence: TGTGCCAGCAGTAGGGACACTGAAGCTTTCTTT. The V and J genes are TRBV6-5 and TRBJ1-1; no reliable D call. Germline V gene sequence: CDR1 MNHEY, CDR2 SVGAGI. The CDR3 has 11 residues. V was shortened by 5 bases and J by 3 bases, with 4 bases between the two germline ends.

This clonotype is labeled as large (0.1 to 1%). The chain combines TRBV10-1 with TRBJ2-1, with 7 bases identical to TRBD1. The DNA end is a closer match to TRBJ2-7, so the J assignment may be wrong. The CDR3 spans 13 residues. Looked up from germline, CDR1 is WNHNN and CDR2 is SYGVQD (reference sequence). The CDR3 reads CASSDGGQDEQYF. CDR3 nucleotide sequence: TGCGCCAGCAGTGACGGTGGACAGGACGAGCAGTACTTC.